This paragraph covers one T cell receptor (beta chain) sequence. These data originate in a study of blood T cell repertoires in COVID-19. Study-level background: Specimens from acute and convalescent COVID-19 originated in the United States, Italy and Spain.

Participants, about 18 to 90 years old, spanned fewer than 30 US areas. TCRdb's copy holds only in-frame clones and misses some; the assay was immunoSEQ multiplex PCR. The table includes fewer than 400,000 clones, 90% to 95% detected once. Germline assignment: CDR1 KGHSH and CDR2 LQKENI. V was cut by 2 bases and J by 4 bases, with 11 bases left in between. The CDR3 spans 14 residues. The J gene is TRBJ1-2, the V gene TRBV18; D possibly corresponds to TRBD1 (5 bases). This TCR was sampled from a woman aged 25 to 39 who had been exposed to COVID-19. Material: PBMCs or T cells enriched from blood (not recorded which). In DNA form, the CDR3 reads TGTGCCAGCTCACCATACGGGGGGGGCTATGGCTACACCTTC. Amino acids: CASSPYGGGYGYTF.